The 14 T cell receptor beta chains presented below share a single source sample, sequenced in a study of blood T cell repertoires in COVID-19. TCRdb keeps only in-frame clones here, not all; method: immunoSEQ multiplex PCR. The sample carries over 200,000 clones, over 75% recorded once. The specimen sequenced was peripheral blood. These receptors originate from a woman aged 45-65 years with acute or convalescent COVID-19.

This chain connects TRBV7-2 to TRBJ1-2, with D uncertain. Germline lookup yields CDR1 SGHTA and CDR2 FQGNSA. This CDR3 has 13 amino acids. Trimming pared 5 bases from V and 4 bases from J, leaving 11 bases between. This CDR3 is CASSPTVSYGYTF. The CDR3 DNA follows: TGTGCCAGCAGCCCAACAGTAAGCTATGGCTACACCTTC.

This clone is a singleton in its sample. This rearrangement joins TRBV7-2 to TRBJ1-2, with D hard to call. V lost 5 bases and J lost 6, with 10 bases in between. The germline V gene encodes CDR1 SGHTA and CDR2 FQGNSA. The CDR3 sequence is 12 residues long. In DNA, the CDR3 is TGTGCCAGCAGCCCTCTGTCCCATGGCTACACCTTC. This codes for CASSPLSHGYTF.

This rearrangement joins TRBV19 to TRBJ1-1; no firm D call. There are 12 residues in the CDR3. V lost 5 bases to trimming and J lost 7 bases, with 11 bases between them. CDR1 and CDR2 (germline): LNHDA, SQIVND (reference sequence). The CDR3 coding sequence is TGTGCCAGTAGTGCCCCTACGCTTGAAGCTTTCTTT. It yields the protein CASSAPTLEAFF.

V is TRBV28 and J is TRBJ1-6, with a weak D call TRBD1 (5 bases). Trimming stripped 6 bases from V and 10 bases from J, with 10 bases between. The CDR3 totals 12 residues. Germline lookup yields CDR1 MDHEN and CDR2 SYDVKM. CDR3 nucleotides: TGTGCCAGCAGACCCGGGGGATCACCCCTCCACTTT. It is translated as CASRPGGSPLHF.

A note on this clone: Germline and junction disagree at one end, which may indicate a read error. The DNA of the CDR3 is TGTGCTAGCAGCTTAGGGTGGAGTTCCAATGAGCAGTTCTTC. Its translation: CASSLGWSSNEQFF. The chain is built from TRBV7-7 and TRBJ2-1, with D unresolved. The CDR3 extends over 14 amino acids. The germline gives CDR1 SSHAT, CDR2 FNYEAQ (reference sequence).

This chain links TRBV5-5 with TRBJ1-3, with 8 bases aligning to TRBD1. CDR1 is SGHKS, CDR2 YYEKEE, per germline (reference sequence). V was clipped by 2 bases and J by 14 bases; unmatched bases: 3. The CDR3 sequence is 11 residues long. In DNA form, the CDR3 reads TGTGCCAGCAGCTTCCTGGGACAGGTATATTTT. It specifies CASSFLGQVYF.

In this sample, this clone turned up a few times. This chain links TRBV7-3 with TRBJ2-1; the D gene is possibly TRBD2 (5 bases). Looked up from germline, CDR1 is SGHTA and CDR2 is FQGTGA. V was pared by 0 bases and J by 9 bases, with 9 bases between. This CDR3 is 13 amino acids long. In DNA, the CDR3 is TGTGCCAGCAGCTTAACCCCTAGCAGTGAGCAGTTCTTC. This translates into CASSLTPSSEQFF.

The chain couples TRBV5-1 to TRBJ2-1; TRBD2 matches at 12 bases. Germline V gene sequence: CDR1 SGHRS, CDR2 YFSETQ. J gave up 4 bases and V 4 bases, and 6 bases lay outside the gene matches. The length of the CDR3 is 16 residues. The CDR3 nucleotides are TGCGCCAGCAGCGTATCCGGGACTAGCGGGTACAATGAGCAGTTCTTC. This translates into CASSVSGTSGYNEQFF.

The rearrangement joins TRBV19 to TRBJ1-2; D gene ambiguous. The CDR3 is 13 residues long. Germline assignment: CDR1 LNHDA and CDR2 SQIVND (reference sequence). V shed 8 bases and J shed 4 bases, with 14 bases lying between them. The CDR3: CASDSGSRYGYTF. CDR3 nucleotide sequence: TGTGCCAGTGATTCCGGGAGTCGCTATGGCTACACCTTC. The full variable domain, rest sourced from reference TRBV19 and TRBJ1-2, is DGGITQSPKYLFRKEGQNVTLSCEQNLNHDAMYWYRQDPGQGLRLIYYSQIVNDFQKGDIAEGYSVSREKKESFPLTVTSAQKNPTAFYLCASDSGSRYGYTFGSGTRLTVV.

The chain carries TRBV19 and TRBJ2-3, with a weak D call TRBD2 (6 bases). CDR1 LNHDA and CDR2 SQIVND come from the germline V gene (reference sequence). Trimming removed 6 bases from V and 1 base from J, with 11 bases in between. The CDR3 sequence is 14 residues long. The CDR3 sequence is CASREAGRTDTQYF. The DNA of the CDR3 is TGTGCCAGTAGGGAAGCGGGCCGCACAGATACGCAGTATTTT. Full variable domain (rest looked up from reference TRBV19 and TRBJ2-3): DGGITQSPKYLFRKEGQNVTLSCEQNLNHDAMYWYRQDPGQGLRLIYYSQIVNDFQKGDIAEGYSVSREKKESFPLTVTSAQKNPTAFYLCASREAGRTDTQYFGPGTRLTVL.

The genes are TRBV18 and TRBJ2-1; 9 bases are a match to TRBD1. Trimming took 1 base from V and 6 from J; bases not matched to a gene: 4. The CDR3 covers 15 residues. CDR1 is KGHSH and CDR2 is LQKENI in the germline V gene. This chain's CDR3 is CASSPRQGVLNEQFF. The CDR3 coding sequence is TGTGCCAGCTCACCACGACAGGGGGTACTCAATGAGCAGTTCTTC.

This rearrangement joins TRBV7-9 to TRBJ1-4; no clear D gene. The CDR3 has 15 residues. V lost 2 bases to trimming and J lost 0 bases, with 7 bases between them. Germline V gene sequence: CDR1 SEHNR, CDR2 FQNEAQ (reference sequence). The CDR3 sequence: CASSLLEATNEKLFF. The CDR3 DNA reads TGTGCCAGCAGCTTACTGGAGGCAACTAATGAAAAACTGTTTTTT.

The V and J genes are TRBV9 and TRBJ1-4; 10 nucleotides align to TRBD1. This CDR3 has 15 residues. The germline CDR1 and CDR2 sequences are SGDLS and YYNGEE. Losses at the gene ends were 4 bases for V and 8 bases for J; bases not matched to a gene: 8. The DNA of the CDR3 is TGTGCCAGCAGCTCCGACAGGGGGCAAAAAGAAAAACTGTTTTTT. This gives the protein CASSSDRGQKEKLFF.

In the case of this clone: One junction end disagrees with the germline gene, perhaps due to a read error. This chain's CDR3 is CASSLYQGRSVNTEAFF. CDR3 sequence (DNA): TGTGCTAGCAGCTTATATCAGGGGCGTTCGGTGAACACTGAAGCTTTCTTT. The chain has TRBV7-7 and TRBJ1-1, with D tentatively TRBD1 (6 bases). Germline V gene data show CDR1 as SSHAT and CDR2 as FNYEAQ (reference sequence). This CDR3 has 17 residues.